Listed here are 14 T cell receptor beta chains from one sample, sequenced in a study of patients and donors after allogeneic stem cell transplantation. TCRdb reanalysed the RT-PCR reads using MiXCR and keeps one entry per CDR3 protein. The sample includes roughly 960,000 distinct CDR3 sequences, roughly 18% of them seen just once. The specimen sequenced was blood, either unsorted or a sorted T cell fraction (not recorded which). Receptor source: a human donor who was either an allogeneic HSCT recipient or a stem cell or donor lymphocyte infusion donor (not recorded which). It is not recorded whose cells these are; they may come from a transplant donor.

V and J are TRBV11-2 and TRBJ1-1; unclear D gene. Trimming stripped 1 base from V and 6 bases from J, with 9 bases between. The CDR3 has 13 residues. Germline loops: CDR1 SGHAT, CDR2 FQNNGV. CDR3 protein: CASSLAGDSEAFF. The CDR3 nucleotides read TGTGCCAGCAGCTTAGCTGGAGACTCTGAAGCTTTCTTT.

This clonotype has a handful of counts. The J gene is TRBJ2-2, the V gene TRBV6-1; D is tentatively TRBD1 or TRBD2 (5 bases each). This CDR3 spans 14 amino acids. Germline-derived CDR1 and CDR2 are MNHNS and SASEGT. Trimming removed 7 bases at V and 6 bases at J, with 15 bases between. The CDR3 DNA is TGTGCCAGCACCCTGAGGGCAGGGCCCGGGGAGCTGTTTTTT. Its protein is CASTLRAGPGELFF.

The chain has TRBV10-3 and TRBJ2-1; no clear D gene. The length of the CDR3 is 11 residues. The germline V gene encodes CDR1 ENHRY and CDR2 SYGVKD. The V and J ends lost 2 bases and 7 bases respectively, with 3 bases between them. CDR3 protein: CAISERNEQFF. CDR3 in DNA: TGTGCCATCAGTGAGCGGAATGAGCAGTTCTTC.

This clonotype was detected only a few times. J is TRBJ2-1 and V is TRBV5-1; 11 nucleotides match TRBD2. Germline loops: CDR1 SGHRS, CDR2 YFSETQ. Trimming removed 3 bases from V and 7 bases from J; junction bases left unmatched: 3. The CDR3 consists of 14 residues. The CDR3 nucleotides read TGCGCCAGCAGCTCGGGACTAGCGGAAAATGAGCAGTTCTTC. Protein: CASSSGLAENEQFF.

This clonotype has only a few counts. CDR3 DNA: TGTGCCAGCAGCTTAAACGCAGGGGGCGCGCACAATGAGCAGTTCTTC. Translation gives CASSLNAGGAHNEQFF. The J gene is TRBJ2-1, the V gene TRBV7-9; 8 nucleotides match TRBD1. Per the germline V gene, CDR1 is SEHNR and CDR2 is FQNEAQ (reference sequence). V was pared by 2 bases and J by 5 bases, with 8 bases of the junction left unmatched. This CDR3 is built from 16 residues.

This clonotype was counted between two and nine times. The chain combines TRBV10-3 with TRBJ2-2, with D perhaps matching TRBD1 (6 bases). This CDR3 is built from 14 residues. From germline, CDR1 is ENHRY and CDR2 SYGVKD. V lost 5 bases, J lost 5 bases, and 12 bases lay in between. Here the CDR3 reads CAISRQVETGELFF. The CDR3 DNA follows: TGTGCCATCAGTCGACAGGTAGAAACCGGGGAGCTGTTTTTT.

J is TRBJ2-7 and V is TRBV27; D perhaps matches TRBD2 (5 bases). CDR1 is MNHEY and CDR2 is SMNVEV in the germline V gene (reference sequence). The CDR3 runs 16 residues. The V gene lost 2 bases and the J gene lost 2 bases, with 16 bases spanning the gap. The CDR3 nucleotides read TGTGCCAGCAGTTTACGGGGTTGGGGTACCCCCTACGAGCAGTACTTC. Protein: CASSLRGWGTPYEQYF.

The DNA for the CDR3 is TGTGCCAGCAGTAATGGACAGGGCTCCTACGAGCAGTACTTC. Translated, it gives CASSNGQGSYEQYF. V usage is TRBV4-2 and J usage is TRBJ2-7; 8 nucleotides agree with TRBD1. CDR3 length equals 14 residues. CDR1 and CDR2 from the germline V gene are LGHNA and YNFKEQ. V shed 6 bases and J 0 bases; nucleotides not matched to a gene: 4.

This clonotype has a handful of counts. The chain uses TRBV5-5 and TRBJ2-3, with D maybe TRBD2 (6 bases). The germline V gene encodes CDR1 SGHKS and CDR2 YYEKEE (reference sequence). Between the trimmed V and J ends, which lost 2 bases and 6 bases, there was a span of 13 bases. This CDR3 comprises 14 residues. The CDR3 coding sequence is TGTGCCAGCAGCTTAGGACTATCCCCCGATACGCAGTATTTT. It specifies CASSLGLSPDTQYF.

This chain joins TRBV12-3 or TRBV12-4 and TRBJ1-2, with D hard to call. The V gene lost 1 base and the J gene lost 7 bases, with 4 bases spanning the gap. The CDR3 runs to 11 residues. This CDR3 is CASSLGAGYTF. CDR3 DNA sequence: TGTGCCAGCAGTTTAGGGGCTGGCTACACCTTC.

This chain connects TRBV7-2 to TRBJ2-3; 14 nucleotides agree with TRBD2. CDR1 is SGHTA, CDR2 FQGNSA, per germline. The CDR3 extends over 16 amino acids. With V trimmed by 5 bases and J by 2 bases, 3 bases remained unmatched. The CDR3 here is CASSRTSGGYTDTQYF. For the CDR3, the DNA is TGTGCCAGCAGCCGGACTAGCGGGGGGTACACAGATACGCAGTATTTT. The full variable domain, rest sourced from reference TRBV7-2 and TRBJ2-3, is GAGVSQSPSNKVTEKGKDVELRCDPISGHTALYWYRQSLGQGLEFLIYFQGNSAPDKSGLPSDRFSAERTGGSVSTLTIQRTQQEDSAVYLCASSRTSGGYTDTQYFGPGTRLTVL.

The chain combines TRBV7-3 with TRBJ1-5; D gene ambiguous. Deletions cut 5 bases from V and 3 bases from J, with 14 bases between. The CDR3 is 15 amino acids. Germline V gene sequence: CDR1 SGHTA, CDR2 FQGTGA. The CDR3, as DNA: TGTGCCAGCAGCCCAATGGGCCAGAACAATCAGCCCCAGCATTTT. Protein: CASSPMGQNNQPQHF.

The chain has TRBV5-6 and TRBJ2-1; the D call may be TRBD1 or TRBD2 (6 bases each). The germline V gene encodes CDR1 SGHDT and CDR2 YYEEEE. The V gene lost 4 bases and the J gene lost 4 bases, with 21 bases spanning the gap. CDR3 length equals 17 residues. The CDR3 coding sequence is TGTGCCAGCAGCCCCAGGGGACTGACCTGGGGGTACAATGAGCAGTTCTTC. Its translation is CASSPRGLTWGYNEQFF.

This clonotype was observed a few times. The rearrangement joins TRBV5-1 to TRBJ2-7, with D hard to call. V lost 0 bases and J lost 5, with 6 bases in between. Germline CDR1 reads SGHRS; CDR2 reads YFSETQ. The CDR3 runs 12 residues. The CDR3 protein is CASSLVSDEQYF. CDR3 in DNA: TGCGCCAGCAGCTTGGTGAGCGACGAGCAGTACTTC.